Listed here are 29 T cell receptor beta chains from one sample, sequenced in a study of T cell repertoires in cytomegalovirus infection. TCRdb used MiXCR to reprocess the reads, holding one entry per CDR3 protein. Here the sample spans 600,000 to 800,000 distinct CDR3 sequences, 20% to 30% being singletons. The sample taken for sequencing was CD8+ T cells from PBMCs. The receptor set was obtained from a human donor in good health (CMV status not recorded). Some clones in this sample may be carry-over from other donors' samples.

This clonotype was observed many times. CDR3 region: CASSLLITNTGELFF. DNA for the CDR3: TGTGCCAGCAGCTTATTGATAACTAACACCGGGGAGCTGTTTTTT. This chain links TRBV7-2 with TRBJ2-2; D is ambiguous. Germline-derived CDR1 and CDR2 are SGHTA and FQGNSA. This CDR3 region has 15 residues. Trimming removed 2 bases at V and 2 bases at J, with 9 bases between.

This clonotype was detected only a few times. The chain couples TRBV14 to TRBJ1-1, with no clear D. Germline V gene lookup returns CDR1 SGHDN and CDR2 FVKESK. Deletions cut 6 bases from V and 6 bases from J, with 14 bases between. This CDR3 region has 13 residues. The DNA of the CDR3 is TGTGCCAGCAGTCGCTCTTTGGGAGCTGAAGCTTTCTTT. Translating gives CASSRSLGAEAFF.

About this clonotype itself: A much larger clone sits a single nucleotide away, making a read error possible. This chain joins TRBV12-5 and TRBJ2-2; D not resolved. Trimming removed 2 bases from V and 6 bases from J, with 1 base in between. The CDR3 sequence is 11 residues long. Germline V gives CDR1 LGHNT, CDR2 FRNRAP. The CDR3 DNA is TGTGCTAGTGGTTTGCCCGGGGAGCTGTTTTTT. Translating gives CASGLPGELFF.

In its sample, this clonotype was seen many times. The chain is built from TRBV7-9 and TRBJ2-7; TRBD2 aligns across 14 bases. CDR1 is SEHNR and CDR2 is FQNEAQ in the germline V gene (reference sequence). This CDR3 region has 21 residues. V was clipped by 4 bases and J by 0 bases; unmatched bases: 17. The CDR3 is CASSYGTSGGPLDTTSYEQYF. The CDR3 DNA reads TGTGCCAGCAGCTACGGGACTAGCGGGGGTCCCTTAGATACTACCTCCTACGAGCAGTACTTC.

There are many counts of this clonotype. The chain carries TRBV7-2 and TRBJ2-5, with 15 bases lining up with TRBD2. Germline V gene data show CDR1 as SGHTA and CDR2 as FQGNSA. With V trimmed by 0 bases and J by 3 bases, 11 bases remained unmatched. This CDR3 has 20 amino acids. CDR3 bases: TGTGCCAGCAGCTTAGCGGCGGGACTAGCGGGAGGCCTAACCAAAGAGACCCAGTACTTC. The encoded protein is CASSLAAGLAGGLTKETQYF.

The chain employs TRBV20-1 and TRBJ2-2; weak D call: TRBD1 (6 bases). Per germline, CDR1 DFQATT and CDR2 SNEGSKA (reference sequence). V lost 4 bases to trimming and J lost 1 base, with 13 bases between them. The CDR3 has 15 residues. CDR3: CSAISRDKNTGELFF. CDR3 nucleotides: TGCAGTGCTATTTCCCGGGACAAGAACACCGGGGAGCTGTTTTTT.

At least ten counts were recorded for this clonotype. Written as DNA, the CDR3 is TGTGCTAGTGGTCATTACACTGAAGCTTTCTTT. Translation: CASGHYTEAFF. The chain joins TRBV12-5 to TRBJ1-1; no clear D gene. The CDR3 has 11 amino acids. The V end was cut by 5 bases, the J end by 3 bases, with 4 bases between. Per the germline V gene, CDR1 is LGHNT and CDR2 is FRNRAP.

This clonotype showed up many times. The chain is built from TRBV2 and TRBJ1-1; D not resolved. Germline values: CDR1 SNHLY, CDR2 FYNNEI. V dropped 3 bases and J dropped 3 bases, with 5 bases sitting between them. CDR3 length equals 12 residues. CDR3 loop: CASSDGDTEAFF. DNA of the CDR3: TGTGCCAGCAGTGACGGGGACACTGAAGCTTTCTTT.

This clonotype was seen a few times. The DNA of the CDR3 is TGTGCCAGCAGTTTTGCAGGGGTCACAGATACGCAGTATTTT. Translation gives CASSFAGVTDTQYF. V usage is TRBV28 and J usage is TRBJ2-3, with D maybe TRBD1 (6 bases). This CDR3 contains 14 residues. V was trimmed by 3 bases and J by 2 bases, leaving 9 bases between them. The germline V gene has CDR1 MDHEN and CDR2 SYDVKM. Full variable domain (outside the CDR3, taken from reference TRBV28 and TRBJ2-3): DVKVTQSSRYLVKRTGEKVFLECVQDMDHENMFWYRQDPGLGLRLIYFSYDVKMKEKGDIPEGYSVSREKKERFSLILESASTNQTSMYLCASSFAGVTDTQYFGPGTRLTVL.

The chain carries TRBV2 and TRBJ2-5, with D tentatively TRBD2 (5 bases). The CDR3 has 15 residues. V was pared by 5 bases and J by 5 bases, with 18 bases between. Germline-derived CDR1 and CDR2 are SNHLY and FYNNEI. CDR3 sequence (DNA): TGTGCCAGCAGTCCGAGGACCCTAACGGGGGAGACCCAGTACTTC. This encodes CASSPRTLTGETQYF.

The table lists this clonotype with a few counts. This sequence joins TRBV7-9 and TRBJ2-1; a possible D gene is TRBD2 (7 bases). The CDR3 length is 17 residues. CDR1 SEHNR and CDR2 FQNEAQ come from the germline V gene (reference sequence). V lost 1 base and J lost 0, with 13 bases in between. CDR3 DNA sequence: TGTGCCAGCAGCTTAGGTTTGGGGGGGCTCTCCTACAATGAGCAGTTCTTC. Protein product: CASSLGLGGLSYNEQFF.

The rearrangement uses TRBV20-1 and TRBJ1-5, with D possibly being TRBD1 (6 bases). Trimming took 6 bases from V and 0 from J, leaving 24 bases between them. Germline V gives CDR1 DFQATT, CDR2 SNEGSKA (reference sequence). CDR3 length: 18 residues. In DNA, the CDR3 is TGCAGTGCCGGTGGACCGGGACACACTTTTCATAGCAATCAGCCCCAGCATTTT. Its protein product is CSAGGPGHTFHSNQPQHF.

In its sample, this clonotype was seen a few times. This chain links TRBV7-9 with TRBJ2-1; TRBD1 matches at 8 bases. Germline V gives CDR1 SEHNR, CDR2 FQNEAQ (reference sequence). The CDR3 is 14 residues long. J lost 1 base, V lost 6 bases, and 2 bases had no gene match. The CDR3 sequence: CASRTGESYNEQFF. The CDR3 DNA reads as TGTGCCAGCAGGACAGGGGAATCCTACAATGAGCAGTTCTTC. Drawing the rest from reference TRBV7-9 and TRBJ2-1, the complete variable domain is DTGVSQNPRHKITKRGQNVTFRCDPISEHNRLYWYRQTLGQGPEFLTYFQNEAQLEKSRLLSDRFSAERPKGSFSTLEIQRTEQGDSAMYLCASRTGESYNEQFFGPGTRLTVL.

The CDR3 region is CASSSVLYSNQPQHF. In DNA, the CDR3 is TGTGCCAGCAGTTCCGTTCTCTATAGCAATCAGCCCCAGCATTTT. The chain links TRBV28 to TRBJ1-5, with D unclear. This CDR3 region has 15 residues. V was shortened by 4 bases and J by 0 bases, with 10 bases between the two germline ends. In germline, CDR1 is MDHEN, CDR2 SYDVKM.

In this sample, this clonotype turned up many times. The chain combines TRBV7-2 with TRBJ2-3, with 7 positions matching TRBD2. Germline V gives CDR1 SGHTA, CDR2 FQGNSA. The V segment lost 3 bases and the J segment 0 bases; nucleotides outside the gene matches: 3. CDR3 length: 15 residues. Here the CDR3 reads CASSFSGLSTDTQYF. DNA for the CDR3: TGTGCCAGCAGCTTTAGCGGGCTTAGCACAGATACGCAGTATTTT.

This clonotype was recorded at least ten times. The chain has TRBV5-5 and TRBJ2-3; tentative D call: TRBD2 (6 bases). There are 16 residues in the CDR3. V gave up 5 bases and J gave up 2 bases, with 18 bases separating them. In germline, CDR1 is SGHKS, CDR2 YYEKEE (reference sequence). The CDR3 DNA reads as TGTGCCAGCAGTGAGGCTAGCGATTCCTTCACAGATACGCAGTATTTT. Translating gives CASSEASDSFTDTQYF.

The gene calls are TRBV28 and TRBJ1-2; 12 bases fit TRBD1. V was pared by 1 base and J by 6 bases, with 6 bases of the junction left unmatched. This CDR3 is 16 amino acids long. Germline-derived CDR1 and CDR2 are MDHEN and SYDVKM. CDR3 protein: CASSLLGTGGSHGYTF. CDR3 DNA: TGTGCCAGCAGTTTATTGGGGACAGGGGGCTCACATGGCTACACCTTC.

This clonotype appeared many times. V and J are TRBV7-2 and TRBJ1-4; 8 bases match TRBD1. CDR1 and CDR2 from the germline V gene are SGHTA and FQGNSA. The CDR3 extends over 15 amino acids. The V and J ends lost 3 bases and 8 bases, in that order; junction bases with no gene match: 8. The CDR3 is CASSFAGTGREKLFF. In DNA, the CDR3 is TGTGCCAGCAGCTTTGCCGGGACAGGCCGAGAAAAACTGTTTTTT.

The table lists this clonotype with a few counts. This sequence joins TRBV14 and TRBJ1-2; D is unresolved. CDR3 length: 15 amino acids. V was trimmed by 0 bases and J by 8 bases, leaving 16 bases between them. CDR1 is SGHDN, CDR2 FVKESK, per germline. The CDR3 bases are TGTGCCAGCAGCCAAGAGGGAACCAGGAGGACCGGCTACACCTTC. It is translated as CASSQEGTRRTGYTF.

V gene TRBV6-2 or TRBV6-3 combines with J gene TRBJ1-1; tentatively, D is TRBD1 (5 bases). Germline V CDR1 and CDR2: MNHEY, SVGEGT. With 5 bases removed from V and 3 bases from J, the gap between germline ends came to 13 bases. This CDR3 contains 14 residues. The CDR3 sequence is CASSNRGEDTEAFF. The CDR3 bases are TGTGCCAGCAGTAACCGGGGGGAGGACACTGAAGCTTTCTTT.

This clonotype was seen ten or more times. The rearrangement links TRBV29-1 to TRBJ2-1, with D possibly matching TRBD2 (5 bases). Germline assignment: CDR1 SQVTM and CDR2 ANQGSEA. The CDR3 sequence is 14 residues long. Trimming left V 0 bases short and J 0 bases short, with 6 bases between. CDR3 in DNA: TGCAGCGTTGAAGAGGGGAGCTCCTACAATGAGCAGTTCTTC. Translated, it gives CSVEEGSSYNEQFF.

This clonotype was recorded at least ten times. CDR3 sequence: CASSYSLAGGQTQYF. For the CDR3, the DNA is TGTGCCAGCAGTTACTCACTAGCGGGGGGTCAAACGCAGTATTTT. The V call is TRBV7-2, the J call TRBJ2-3; 12 positions agree with TRBD2. Germline CDR1 and CDR2: SGHTA and FQGNSA. This CDR3 is built from 15 residues. V was clipped by 6 bases and J by 9 bases; unmatched bases: 10. Full variable domain (outside the CDR3, taken from reference TRBV7-2 and TRBJ2-3): GAGVSQSPSNKVTEKGKDVELRCDPISGHTALYWYRQSLGQGLEFLIYFQGNSAPDKSGLPSDRFSAERTGGSVSTLTIQRTQQEDSAVYLCASSYSLAGGQTQYFGPGTRLTVL.

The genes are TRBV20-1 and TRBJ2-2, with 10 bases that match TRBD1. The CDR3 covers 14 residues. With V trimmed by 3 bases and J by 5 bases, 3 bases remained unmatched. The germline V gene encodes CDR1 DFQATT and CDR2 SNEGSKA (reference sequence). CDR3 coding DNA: TGCAGTGCTAGGGACAGGGGGTATACCGGGGAGCTGTTTTTT. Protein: CSARDRGYTGELFF.

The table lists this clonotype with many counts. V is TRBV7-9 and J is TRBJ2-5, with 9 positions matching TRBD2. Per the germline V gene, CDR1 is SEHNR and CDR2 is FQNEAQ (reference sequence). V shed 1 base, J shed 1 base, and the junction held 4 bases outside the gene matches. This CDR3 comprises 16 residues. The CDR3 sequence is CASSLGLAGTQETQYF. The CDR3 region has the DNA TGTGCCAGCAGCTTAGGCCTAGCGGGGACCCAAGAGACCCAGTACTTC.

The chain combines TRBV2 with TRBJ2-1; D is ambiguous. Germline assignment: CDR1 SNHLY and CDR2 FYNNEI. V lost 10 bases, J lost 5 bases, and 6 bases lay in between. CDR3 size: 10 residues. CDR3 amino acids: CATYDNEQFF. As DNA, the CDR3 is TGTGCCACCTACGACAATGAGCAGTTCTTC.

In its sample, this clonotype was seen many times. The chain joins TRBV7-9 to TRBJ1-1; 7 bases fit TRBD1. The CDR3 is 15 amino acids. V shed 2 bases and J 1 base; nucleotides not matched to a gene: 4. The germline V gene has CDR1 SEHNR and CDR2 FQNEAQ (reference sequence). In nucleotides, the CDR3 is TGTGCCAGCAGCTTACTGACAGGGAAGAACACTGAAGCTTTCTTT. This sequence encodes CASSLLTGKNTEAFF.

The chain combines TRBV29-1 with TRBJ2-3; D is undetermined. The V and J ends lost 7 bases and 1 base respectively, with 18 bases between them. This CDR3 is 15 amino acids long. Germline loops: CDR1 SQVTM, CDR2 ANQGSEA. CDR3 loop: CSAPQVMAGTDTQYF. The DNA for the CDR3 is TGCAGCGCCCCTCAGGTGATGGCGGGCACAGATACGCAGTATTTT.

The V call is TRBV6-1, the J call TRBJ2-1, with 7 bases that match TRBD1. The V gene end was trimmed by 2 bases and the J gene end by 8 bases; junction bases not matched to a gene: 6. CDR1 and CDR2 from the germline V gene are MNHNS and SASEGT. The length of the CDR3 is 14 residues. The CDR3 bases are TGTGCCAGCAGTGAACTGCGACAGGGCGATGAGCAGTTCTTC. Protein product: CASSELRQGDEQFF.

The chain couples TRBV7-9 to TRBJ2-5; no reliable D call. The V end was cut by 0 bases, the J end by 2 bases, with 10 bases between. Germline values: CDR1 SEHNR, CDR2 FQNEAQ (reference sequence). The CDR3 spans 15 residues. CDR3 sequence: CASSLAGRGQETQYF. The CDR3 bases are TGTGCCAGCAGCTTAGCGGGCAGAGGACAAGAGACCCAGTACTTC.